This TCR beta chain was observed in a study of beta chain features in type 1 diabetes. Study summary: Cell yields, age and gender were similar between patients and healthy donors. Over all samples combined, some 110 million sorted cells were examined. Study results and limitations: All four CD4+ subsets of Type 1 diabetes patients contained TCRB CDR3s that were moderately but significantly shorter.

The authors reverse transcribed all of the isolated RNA, so sequencing captured expressed TCRB transcripts. Data came from immunoSEQ multiplex PCR; TCRdb stores just in-frame clones and leaves some out. Of approximately 52,000 clones detected, about three fifths appear once; the ten largest clones hold 0.29%. The authors obtained over 95% purity in all sorted populations. Per germline, CDR1 LNHDA and CDR2 SQIVND (reference sequence). CDR3 size: 12 residues. V was trimmed by 10 bases and J by 1 base, leaving 10 bases between them. This clone was seen only a few times. What it binds is unknown. The TCR comes from a young woman with type 1 diabetes. Material: stem cell memory CD4+ T cells from blood. J is TRBJ1-1 and V is TRBV19; weak D call: TRBD1 (6 bases). Here the CDR3 DNA reads TGTGCCATCGCCAGGGGGAACACTGAAGCTTTCTTT. Translated, it gives CAIARGNTEAFF.